The rows below give T cell receptor beta chains drawn from one sample of a study of cytomegalovirus exposure and HLA in healthy donors. The repertoire was sequenced with immunoSEQ multiplex PCR; TCRdb's copy has only in-frame clones and lacks some. The table records roughly 80,000 clones, roughly two thirds of them present only once. The specimen was PBMCs. Source of these receptors: a woman aged 45-65 years in good health and CMV-seropositive. The CDR3 runs from the conserved cysteine through the conserved F or W. A D gene is named only where the DNA matches it firmly. Size values are once, few and many counts, or a class for expanded clones, and some rows have none.

v_call	d_call	j_call	clone_size	cdr3_nt	cdr3_aa
TRBV6-6	NA	TRBJ2-2	NA	TGTGCCAGCAGTTCCCTTCAGGGCAGAAACACCGGGGAGCTGTTTTTT	CASSSLQGRNTGELFF
TRBV2	NA	TRBJ2-3	NA	TGTGCCAGCAGTACCCAGCCCCAGGGGCAAGATACGCAGTATTTT	CASSTQPQGQDTQYF
TRBV19	NA	TRBJ2-3	NA	TGTGCCAGTAGTCTGAGCACAGATACGCAGTATTTT	CASSLSTDTQYF
TRBV6-5	TRBD1	TRBJ2-1	NA	TGTGCCAGCAGTTACCCTAATACAGGGGACAATGAGCAGTTCTTC	CASSYPNTGDNEQFF
TRBV11-2	TRBD1	TRBJ1-1	NA	TGTGCCAGCAGCCCCCGCCCCGGGACAGGGGGTGAAGCTTTCTTT	CASSPRPGTGGEAFF
TRBV7-3	TRBD1	TRBJ2-1	NA	TGTGCCAGCAGCTTATTACCGGGACAGGGCGATGAGCAGTTCTTC	CASSLLPGQGDEQFF
TRBV7-2	NA	TRBJ2-3	NA	TGTGCCAGCAGCTTATCTGGCACGCAGTATTTT	CASSLSGTQYF
TRBV10-2	TRBD1	TRBJ1-5	NA	TGCGCCAGCAGTACAGGGGACAATCAGCCCCAGCATTTT	CASSTGDNQPQHF
TRBV19	NA	TRBJ2-2	NA	TGTGCCAGTAGTATACGTACCGGGGAGCTGTTTTTT	CASSIRTGELFF
TRBV6-1	NA	TRBJ2-5	NA	TGTGCCAGTGTACAAGAGACCCAGTACTTC	CASVQETQYF
TRBV18	NA	TRBJ1-1	once	TGTGCCAGCTCACCCGGCAGGGAGGGCGGAGCTTTCTTT	CASSPGREGGAFF
TRBV7-6	NA	TRBJ1-6	few	TGTGCCAGCAGCTTAGCTTGGGGCTCACCCCTCCACTTT	CASSLAWGSPLHF
TRBV7-8	NA	TRBJ1-1	few	TGTGCCAGCAACAGGGAGGGGTATCGGGTGAACACTGAAGCTTTCTTT	CASNREGYRVNTEAFF
TRBV5-4	TRBD1	TRBJ2-5	NA	TGTGCCAGCAGCAAAAGCCGACAGGGACAAGAGACCCAGTACTTC	CASSKSRQGQETQYF
TRBV10-3	NA	TRBJ2-7	NA	TGTGCCATCACCGACGGGCCAGGGGAATACGAGCAGTACTTC	CAITDGPGEYEQYF
TRBV9	TRBD2	TRBJ2-5	few	TGTGCCAGCAGCGTAGGACTAGCGGGGTGGGAGACCCAGTACTTC	CASSVGLAGWETQYF
TRBV19	NA	TRBJ2-2	NA	TGTGCCAGTAGTATAGACGGCGGGGGCTTCCCCGGGGAGCTGTTTTTT	CASSIDGGGFPGELFF
TRBV10-1	TRBD1	TRBJ2-1	NA	TGCGCCAGCAGTGGGCAGGGGGTGTATGAGCAGTTCTTC	CASSGQGVYEQFF
TRBV9	NA	TRBJ1-6	NA	TGTGCCAGCAGCCCTCGGACAGAAAGCTCCTATAATTCACCCCTCCACTTT	CASSPRTESSYNSPLHF
TRBV9	TRBD1	TRBJ2-6	NA	TGTGCCAGCAGCTATTTATGGGGCCGGGACAGGGGGTTTGAGCGCTCTGGGGCCAACGTCCTGACTTTC	CASSYLWGRDRGFERSGANVLTF
TRBV27	NA	TRBJ2-7	NA	TGTGCCAGCTGGCATACAGGGATTGGCTACGAGCAGTACTTC	CASWHTGIGYEQYF
TRBV10-3	NA	TRBJ2-7	NA	TGTGCCATCAGTGAGTCGACGGGCAGGGTGAGCGACGAGCAGTACTTC	CAISESTGRVSDEQYF
TRBV4-1	TRBD2	TRBJ2-1	NA	TGCGCCAGCAGCCAAGATCTTCGGACTAGCGTCACAACGGAGCAGTTCTTC	CASSQDLRTSVTTEQFF
TRBV7-9	TRBD1	TRBJ2-5	NA	TGTGCCAGCAGCGTGGGACAGCCCGGCCAAGAGACCCAGTACTTC	CASSVGQPGQETQYF
TRBV10-3	NA	TRBJ1-2	NA	TGTGCCATCAGTTCAGGGGTAGCTAACTATGGCTACACCTTC	CAISSGVANYGYTF
TRBV2	NA	TRBJ1-5	NA	TGTGCCAGCAGTGTAGGACAACTCGATCAGCCCCAGCATTTT	CASSVGQLDQPQHF
TRBV11-2	TRBD1	TRBJ1-2	few	TGTGCCAGCAGCCCCGGGACAGGGCCCGTTATCTATGGCTACACCTTC	CASSPGTGPVIYGYTF
TRBV7-2	TRBD1	TRBJ2-2	NA	TGTGCCAGCAGCTTCGGGACAGGGGGTCTCGGGGAGCTGTTTTTT	CASSFGTGGLGELFF
TRBV6-1	NA	TRBJ2-7	NA	TGTGCCAGCAGTGAACGCCCCATTCCGGGCGAGCAGTACTTC	CASSERPIPGEQYF